Given below is one T cell receptor beta chain in context. The antigen remains unidentified. After isolation, RNA underwent reverse transcription to generate cDNA as the sequencing template. Measured with immunoSEQ multiplex PCR; TCRdb has only the in-frame clones, and not every one. The table has 85,000 to 95,000 clones, 70% to 85% seen once. After removal of 5 bases from V and 0 bases from J, the junction contained 2 bases not matched to a gene. This CDR3 contains 16 residues. CDR1 is SGHVS, CDR2 FQNEAQ, per germline. Treatment described: oral pan-JAK inhibitor, 5-10 mg twice daily. This entry comes from a study of CD8+ T cells in alopecia areata. Points from the study as a whole: Sequence data from scalp samples additionally include resident alphabeta T cells of normal skin.

Sequenced material: CD8+ T cells sorted from blood, taken around week 44, from a patient treated with tofacitinib. V is TRBV7-8 and J is TRBJ2-1; 12 nucleotides match TRBD2. The clonotype was recovered from a human donor with alopecia areata. As DNA, the CDR3 is TGTGCCAGCAGCGGACTAGCGGGGAGCTCCTACAATGAGCAGTTCTTC. Protein: CASSGLAGSSYNEQFF.